These 21 T cell receptor beta chains share one sample of origin, sequenced in a study of blood T cell repertoires in COVID-19. This table comes from immunoSEQ multiplex PCR, and its TCRdb copy is limited to in-frame clones, with some not included. The table includes over 300,000 clones, 85% to 90% detected once. Sequencing was performed on peripheral blood. The source of these receptors is a man aged 18-30 years with active or convalescent COVID-19.

This clone appeared once. This chain links TRBV18 with TRBJ2-7; perhaps TRBD1 as D (7 bases). Trimming stripped 1 base from V and 2 bases from J, with 12 bases between. The CDR3 has 15 residues. Germline loops: CDR1 KGHSH, CDR2 LQKENI. CDR3 sequence reads: CASSPQAGGTYEQYF. The CDR3, as DNA: TGTGCCAGCTCACCACAGGCAGGGGGGACCTACGAGCAGTACTTC.

The V call is TRBV28, the J call TRBJ2-1; no firm D call. The germline V gene has CDR1 MDHEN and CDR2 SYDVKM. This CDR3 is 12 amino acids long. The ends were cut back, 6 bases at V and 5 bases at J, with 8 bases in the middle. The CDR3 loop reads CASRQQNNEQFF. DNA of the CDR3: TGTGCCAGCAGACAGCAAAACAATGAGCAGTTCTTC. Using reference TRBV28 and TRBJ2-1 for the parts outside the CDR3, the full variable domain is DVKVTQSSRYLVKRTGEKVFLECVQDMDHENMFWYRQDPGLGLRLIYFSYDVKMKEKGDIPEGYSVSREKKERFSLILESASTNQTSMYLCASRQQNNEQFFGPGTRLTVL.

This rearrangement joins TRBV10-3 to TRBJ2-2; D might be TRBD2 (5 bases). Trimming stripped 5 bases from V and 8 bases from J, with 12 bases between. The germline gives CDR1 ENHRY, CDR2 SYGVKD. The CDR3 covers 13 residues. For the CDR3, the DNA is TGTGCCATCAGTCCCGGGGAACCAGGGGAGCTGTTTTTT. It yields the protein CAISPGEPGELFF.

CDR3 sequence reads: CASRQTGPNQPQHF. CDR3 nucleotide sequence: TGTGCCAGCAGACAAACAGGACCCAATCAGCCCCAGCATTTT. The chain is built from TRBV2 and TRBJ1-5, with D possibly being TRBD1 (5 bases). The CDR3 has 14 amino acids. Looked up from germline, CDR1 is SNHLY and CDR2 is FYNNEI. Deletions cut 6 bases from V and 3 bases from J, with 12 bases between.

This chain connects TRBV6-2 or TRBV6-3 to TRBJ2-3; the match to TRBD2 covers 7 bases. With V trimmed by 4 bases and J by 1 base, 5 bases remained unmatched. This CDR3 has 15 residues. The germline V gene encodes CDR1 MNHEY and CDR2 SVGEGT. The CDR3 protein is CASSSLAAGTDTQYF. In nucleotides, the CDR3 is TGTGCCAGCAGTTCGCTAGCGGCCGGCACAGATACGCAGTATTTT.

This clone was seen only a few times. The chain combines TRBV30 with TRBJ1-1, with 8 bases matching TRBD1. Germline CDR1 and CDR2: GTSNPN and SVGIG (reference sequence). V lost 2 bases to trimming and J lost 7 bases; unmatched junction nucleotides: 12. The CDR3 sequence is 15 residues long. The DNA of the CDR3 is TGTGCCTGGAGTCGAACGGACAGGGTAGGAGGTGAAGCTTTCTTT. It specifies CAWSRTDRVGGEAFF.

This clone was counted only a few times. The chain employs TRBV6-4 and TRBJ1-6, with D hard to call. With 3 bases removed from V and 7 bases from J, the gap between germline ends came to 13 bases. Germline lookup yields CDR1 MRHNA and CDR2 SNTAGT. CDR3 length equals 15 residues. DNA of the CDR3: TGTGCCAGCAGTGAATCGGCGGTAGTCAATTCACCCCTCCACTTT. Its protein is CASSESAVVNSPLHF.

This clone showed up just once. For the CDR3, the DNA is TGTGCCAGCAGCCGCTCGGGAGCGGGAGTCGGGGAGCAGTACTTC. It encodes CASSRSGAGVGEQYF. This chain uses TRBV7-2 with TRBJ2-7, with 8 bases aligning to TRBD2. V was clipped by 5 bases and J by 7 bases; unmatched bases: 13. The germline V gene has CDR1 SGHTA and CDR2 FQGNSA. The CDR3 has 15 amino acids.

The V gene is TRBV7-6, the J gene TRBJ2-2; TRBD2 matches at 9 bases. Trimming removed 3 bases from V and 7 bases from J; junction bases left unmatched: 12. The CDR3 is made up of 17 amino acids. Germline V gene sequence: CDR1 SGHVS, CDR2 FNYEAQ. This chain's CDR3 is CASSFHPSGNQGGELFF. For the CDR3, the DNA is TGTGCCAGCAGCTTTCATCCTAGCGGGAATCAGGGCGGGGAGCTGTTTTTT.

The chain joins TRBV4-1 to TRBJ2-7; a possible D gene is TRBD1 (6 bases). Germline CDR1 is MGHRA and CDR2 is YSYEKL. Trimming removed 0 bases at V and 0 bases at J, with 24 bases between. The CDR3 extends over 20 amino acids. The CDR3 nucleotides read TGCGCCAGCAGCCAAGATTGGTCAGGGGTTCAATACTCTATCTCCTACGAGCAGTACTTC. This sequence encodes CASSQDWSGVQYSISYEQYF.

Only a few counts were recorded for this clone. This rearrangement joins TRBV28 to TRBJ1-2; 9 nucleotides agree with TRBD1. Germline CDR1 MDHEN, CDR2 SYDVKM. V trimming: 5 bases; J trimming: 4 bases; junction bases outside the gene matches: 5. The CDR3 has 14 amino acids. CDR3 DNA: TGTGCCAGCAGTCTAGGGACAGGGAGCTATGGCTACACCTTC. The encoded protein is CASSLGTGSYGYTF.

This sequence joins TRBV4-2 and TRBJ1-1, with 8 bases identical to TRBD1. There are 15 residues in the CDR3. The V and J ends lost 3 bases and 8 bases, in that order; junction bases with no gene match: 11. Germline V gives CDR1 LGHNA, CDR2 YNFKEQ. In nucleotides, the CDR3 is TGTGCCAGCAGCCAGTCGGCAGGACAGGGAAGAGAAGCTTTCTTT. Translation: CASSQSAGQGREAFF.

V and J are TRBV12-5 and TRBJ2-5; TRBD2 matches 10 bases. V dropped 4 bases and J dropped 5; count of bases not matched to a gene: 7. CDR3 length: 15 residues. The V gene's germline CDR1 is LGHNT and CDR2 FRNRAP. CDR3 sequence reads: CASGSTTSGLETQYF. DNA of the CDR3: TGTGCTAGTGGTTCAACGACTAGCGGGTTGGAGACCCAGTACTTC.

V usage is TRBV15 and J usage is TRBJ1-1, with D unresolved. Looked up from germline, CDR1 is LNHNV and CDR2 is YYDKDF (reference sequence). The CDR3 runs to 14 residues. The V end lost 5 bases, the J end lost 4 bases, and 14 bases lay between the germline ends. CDR3 sequence reads: CATSGVRGSTEAFF. As DNA, the CDR3 is TGTGCCACCAGCGGGGTAAGAGGGAGCACTGAAGCTTTCTTT. Full variable domain (outside the CDR3, taken from reference TRBV15 and TRBJ1-1): DAMVIQNPRYQVTQFGKPVTLSCSQTLNHNVMYWYQQKSSQAPKLLFHYYDKDFNNEADTPDNFQSRRPNTSFCFLDIRSPGLGDTAMYLCATSGVRGSTEAFFGQGTRLTVV.

The chain employs TRBV2 and TRBJ2-1; 8 bases line up with TRBD1. V shed 5 bases, J shed 10 bases, and the junction held 10 bases outside the gene matches. The CDR3 contains 14 residues. Germline loops: CDR1 SNHLY, CDR2 FYNNEI. Here the CDR3 DNA reads TGTGCCAGCAGTACCCCGGGACAGGTACGGGAGCAGTTCTTC. Residues: CASSTPGQVREQFF.

This sequence joins TRBV6-5 and TRBJ1-5; D is uncertain. From germline, CDR1 is MNHEY and CDR2 SVGAGI. CDR3 size: 15 residues. Trimming shortened V by 0 bases and J by 3 bases, and 9 bases separated the two germline ends. The CDR3 sequence: CASSYSGESNQPQHF. DNA for the CDR3: TGTGCCAGCAGTTACTCCGGGGAGTCCAATCAGCCCCAGCATTTT.

The chain has TRBV27 and TRBJ2-4, with 10 positions matching TRBD1. The CDR3 totals 16 residues. Germline-derived CDR1 and CDR2 are MNHEY and SMNVEV (reference sequence). Trimming took 6 bases from V and 7 from J; bases not matched to a gene: 12. In DNA form, the CDR3 reads TGTGCCAGCAGCATCCGCCCGGGGACAGGGGTGAACATTCAGTACTTC. Amino acids: CASSIRPGTGVNIQYF.

The chain couples TRBV7-8 to TRBJ2-5, with TRBD2 identical over 10 bases. CDR3 length: 15 residues. CDR1 and CDR2 (germline): SGHVS, FQNEAQ. Germline trimming cut 6 bases from V and 0 bases from J; bases unmatched to any gene: 4. The CDR3 region is CASRRAGGYQETQYF. The DNA of the CDR3 is TGTGCCAGCAGAAGAGCGGGGGGGTACCAAGAGACCCAGTACTTC.

The chain has TRBV4-2 and TRBJ1-6, with no clear D. The CDR3 covers 22 residues. V lost 0 bases and J 9 bases, leaving 33 bases between the germline ends. Germline lookup yields CDR1 LGHNA and CDR2 YNFKEQ. The CDR3: CASSQEVLAVSNPTMVTSPLHF. In nucleotides, the CDR3 is TGTGCCAGCAGCCAAGAAGTTCTGGCGGTTTCTAATCCCACGATGGTAACTTCACCCCTCCACTTT.

The chain joins TRBV7-9 to TRBJ2-7; 10 positions agree with TRBD1. The CDR3 is 14 residues long. Germline CDR1 is SEHNR and CDR2 is FQNEAQ (reference sequence). The V and J ends lost 1 base and 5 bases, in that order; junction bases with no gene match: 2. The CDR3 DNA reads as TGTGCCAGCAGCTTAGGCGACAGGGGGCACGAGCAGTACTTC. This gives the protein CASSLGDRGHEQYF.

This CDR3 reads CASIDRNSNQPQHF. CDR3 nucleotides: TGTGCCAGTATAGACAGAAATAGCAATCAGCCCCAGCATTTT. V usage is TRBV19 and J usage is TRBJ1-5; TRBD1 might be the D (5 bases). This CDR3 has 14 residues. V lost 7 bases to trimming and J lost 0 bases, with 10 bases between them. The germline V gene encodes CDR1 LNHDA and CDR2 SQIVND (reference sequence).